The clone carrying this TCR beta chain was counted once. No antigen is known for it. The data were obtained in a study of OX40 agonist ivuxolimab in advanced cancers. Study-wide background: People in dose escalation had one of these cancers: hepatocellular carcinoma, melanoma, renal cell or head and neck cancer.

Data came from immunoSEQ multiplex PCR; TCRdb stores just in-frame clones and leaves some out. The profile shows 77,000 or so clones, about 90% of them singletons. Study observations and caveats: Clonal expansion was seen in CD4+ and CD8+ blood T cells by week 6 at 0.1 to 3.0 mg/kg.

The germline V gene has CDR1 SGHAT and CDR2 FQDESV (reference sequence). The CDR3 is made up of 17 amino acids. V was shortened by 3 bases and J by 0 bases, with 17 bases between the two germline ends. The starting material was CD4+ or CD8+ T cells sorted from blood, obtained in a trial of the OX40 agonist ivuxolimab. The TCR comes from an adult with an advanced solid tumor such as melanoma, head and neck, liver or kidney cancer. This chain joins TRBV11-1 and TRBJ2-5, with D tentatively TRBD1 or TRBD2 (5 bases each). CDR3 coding DNA: TGTGCCAGCAGCTTTAGGGGACGGAGCCTTTACCAAGAGACCCAGTACTTC. This codes for CASSFRGRSLYQETQYF.